A single sample gave rise to the 8 T cell receptor beta chains below, sequenced in a study of T cell responses to AZD1222 COVID-19 vaccine. The table came from immunoSEQ multiplex PCR; TCRdb's copy has only in-frame clones and leaves some out. The sample yields roughly 100,000 clones, more than 85% seen once. The sequencing here drew on peripheral blood, taken on day 0 of AZD1222 vaccination. The receptors shown here come from an adult in good health.

The chain is built from TRBV15 and TRBJ1-4; D is possibly TRBD1 (6 bases). Trimming stripped 3 bases from V and 8 bases from J, with 16 bases between. The CDR3 consists of 15 residues. Per the germline V gene, CDR1 is LNHNV and CDR2 is YYDKDF (reference sequence). CDR3 sequence (DNA): TGTGCCACCAGCAGGCCCGGGGGCTCGGACGAAAAACTGTTTTTT. Amino acid sequence: CATSRPGGSDEKLFF.

The chain is built from TRBV2 and TRBJ1-4; the D gene is possibly TRBD1 (5 bases). The CDR3 contains 14 residues. Trimming took off 10 bases at V and 5 bases at J, with 17 bases between the two ends. Per germline, CDR1 SNHLY and CDR2 FYNNEI. CDR3 in amino acids: CATRLQGLNEKLFF. CDR3 in DNA: TGTGCCACCAGACTGCAGGGCTTGAATGAAAAACTGTTTTTT.

This rearrangement joins TRBV28 to TRBJ2-7; D perhaps matches TRBD2 (5 bases). CDR1 MDHEN and CDR2 SYDVKM come from the germline V gene. The V end lost 6 bases, the J end lost 7 bases, and 22 bases lay between the germline ends. This CDR3 contains 15 residues. CDR3 sequence: CASRQIRGPTGEQYF. CDR3 DNA sequence: TGTGCCAGCAGACAAATTAGAGGACCTACGGGAGAGCAGTACTTC.

The V and J genes are TRBV6-5 and TRBJ2-7; D perhaps matches TRBD1 (6 bases). V was cut by 5 bases and J by 4 bases, with 9 bases left in between. Germline V gene lookup returns CDR1 MNHEY and CDR2 SVGAGI. The CDR3 extends over 12 amino acids. Here the CDR3 reads CASSLRGYEQYF. In DNA, the CDR3 is TGTGCCAGCAGTCTCAGGGGTTACGAGCAGTACTTC.

V usage is TRBV6-5 and J usage is TRBJ1-5, with 8 positions matching TRBD1. Trimming at V came to 11 bases and at J to 3 bases, leaving 9 bases not matched to a gene. The CDR3 extends over 14 amino acids. Germline V gene lookup returns CDR1 MNHEY and CDR2 SVGAGI. CDR3 in amino acids: CALRPTGANQPQHF. The CDR3, as DNA: TGTGCCCTAAGGCCGACAGGGGCCAATCAGCCCCAGCATTTT.

This chain connects TRBV7-9 to TRBJ1-2; possible D gene TRBD1, 5 bases. The germline V and J ends were trimmed by 5 bases and 8 bases, with 18 bases remaining between them. There are 14 residues in the CDR3. Germline V gene data show CDR1 as SEHNR and CDR2 as FQNEAQ (reference sequence). CDR3 nucleotides: TGTGCCAGCAGCCCCCTACAGGCCGCCCTGGGCTACACCTTC. It is translated as CASSPLQAALGYTF.

The V and J genes are TRBV4-3 and TRBJ2-1; TRBD2 is a possible D gene (5 bases). Trimming took 3 bases from V and 0 from J, leaving 18 bases between them. The CDR3 is made up of 18 amino acids. CDR1 and CDR2 from the germline V gene are LGHNA and YSLEER. The CDR3 here is CASSHTPGTRSSYNEQFF. The DNA for the CDR3 is TGCGCCAGCAGCCACACCCCGGGAACCAGGAGCTCCTACAATGAGCAGTTCTTC.

This clone turned up a few times. This sequence joins TRBV5-1 and TRBJ2-3; D is possibly TRBD1 or TRBD2 (5 bases each). The CDR3 sequence is 16 residues long. Looked up from germline, CDR1 is SGHRS and CDR2 is YFSETQ. Trimming stripped 5 bases from V and 0 bases from J, with 16 bases between. The CDR3 spells CASRPGTGLSTDTQYF. The CDR3 DNA reads TGCGCCAGCAGACCCGGGACGGGGCTTAGCACAGATACGCAGTATTTT.